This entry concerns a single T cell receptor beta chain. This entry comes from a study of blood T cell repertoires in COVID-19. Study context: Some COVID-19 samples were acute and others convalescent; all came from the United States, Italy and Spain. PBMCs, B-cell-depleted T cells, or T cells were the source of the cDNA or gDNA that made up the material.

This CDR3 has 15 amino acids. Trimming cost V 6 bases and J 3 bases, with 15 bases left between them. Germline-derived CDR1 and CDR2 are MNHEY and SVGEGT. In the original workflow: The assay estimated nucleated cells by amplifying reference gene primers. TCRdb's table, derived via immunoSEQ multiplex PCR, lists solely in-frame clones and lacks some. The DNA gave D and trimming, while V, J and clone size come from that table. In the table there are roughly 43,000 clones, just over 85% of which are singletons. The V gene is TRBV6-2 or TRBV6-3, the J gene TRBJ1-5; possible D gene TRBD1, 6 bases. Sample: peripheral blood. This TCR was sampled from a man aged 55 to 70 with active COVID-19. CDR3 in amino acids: CASSPGDTDNQPQHF. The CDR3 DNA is TGTGCCAGCAGCCCGGGGGACACCGACAATCAGCCCCAGCATTTT.